Shown below are 12 T cell receptor beta chains from a single sample sequenced in a study of patients and donors after allogeneic stem cell transplantation. TCRdb recomputed calls from the RT-PCR reads with MiXCR, one row per CDR3 protein. The sample lists 200,000 to 250,000 distinct CDR3 sequences, roughly 15% occurring once. Sequencing input: blood, either unsorted or a sorted T cell fraction (not recorded which). These receptors were collected from a human donor who was either an allogeneic HSCT recipient or a stem cell or donor lymphocyte infusion donor (not recorded which). It is not recorded whose cells these are; they may come from a transplant donor.

This clonotype was found many times. The chain employs TRBV5-6 and TRBJ1-1; 10 bases are shared with TRBD1. Germline CDR1 reads SGHDT; CDR2 reads YYEEEE. V dropped 2 bases and J dropped 0; count of bases not matched to a gene: 4. This CDR3 has 16 amino acids. This CDR3 is CASSLPGQGMNTEAFF. The CDR3 DNA reads as TGTGCCAGCAGCTTACCGGGACAGGGGATGAACACTGAAGCTTTCTTT.

A few counts support this clonotype. One end of the junction does not line up with germline, which may come from a read error. The V call is TRBV9, the J call TRBJ1-2; 8 nucleotides agree with TRBD1. The CDR3 runs 15 residues. CDR1 and CDR2 (germline): SGDLS, YYNGEE. The CDR3 coding sequence is TGTGCCCGCAGCCCTCGACAGGGGAGCTACTATGGCTACACCTTC. Residues: CARSPRQGSYYGYTF.

This clonotype was seen repeatedly, ten times or more. The chain has TRBV5-1 and TRBJ2-7; 7 bases match TRBD1. This CDR3 region has 14 residues. With 3 bases clipped from V and 4 bases from J, the junction kept 7 bases outside the gene matches. The V gene's germline CDR1 is SGHRS and CDR2 YFSETQ. CDR3 sequence: CASSSYRGTYEQYF. The CDR3, as DNA: TGCGCCAGCAGCTCATACAGGGGTACTTACGAGCAGTACTTC.

This clonotype has a handful of counts. The rearrangement links TRBV7-8 to TRBJ2-7; 7 bases are shared with TRBD2. The V gene's germline CDR1 is SGHVS and CDR2 FQNEAQ. With 0 bases clipped from V and 3 bases from J, the junction kept 14 bases outside the gene matches. The CDR3 totals 18 residues. The CDR3 coding sequence is TGTGCCAGCAGCTTAGCTTCCTTGTGGCTAGCGGACCGCTACGAGCAGTACTTC. It yields the protein CASSLASLWLADRYEQYF.

The rearrangement links TRBV20-1 to TRBJ2-3; the D gene could be TRBD1 or TRBD2 (6 bases each). With 4 bases removed from V and 6 bases from J, the gap between germline ends came to 11 bases. The germline CDR1 and CDR2 sequences are DFQATT and SNEGSKA (reference sequence). There are 12 residues in the CDR3. CDR3 region: CSAIIGGDTQYF. The CDR3 coding sequence is TGCAGTGCTATCATAGGGGGGGATACGCAGTATTTT.

This clonotype was found many times. This sequence joins TRBV20-1 and TRBJ2-5; D not resolved. V lost 4 bases and J lost 5, with 14 bases in between. The CDR3 loop spans 13 amino acids. Germline V gene lookup returns CDR1 DFQATT and CDR2 SNEGSKA (reference sequence). Written as DNA, the CDR3 is TGCAGTGCTACCCCCCGAATAGGGGAGACCCAGTACTTC. This codes for CSATPRIGETQYF.

This clonotype was counted only a few times. The V call is TRBV6-1, the J call TRBJ1-2; no clear D gene. CDR3 length: 13 amino acids. Trimming took off 3 bases at V and 2 bases at J, with 7 bases between the two ends. Germline V lookup: CDR1 MNHNS, CDR2 SASEGT. The CDR3 DNA sequence: TGTGCCAGCAGTGAGAGCCCAAACTATGGCTACACCTTC. As protein: CASSESPNYGYTF.

The table lists this clonotype with a few counts. This chain connects TRBV4-1 to TRBJ1-1; 8 bases agree with TRBD1. Germline CDR1 and CDR2: MGHRA and YSYEKL. CDR3 length: 15 amino acids. V trimming: 0 bases; J trimming: 5 bases; junction bases outside the gene matches: 5. CDR3 amino acids: CASSQDPGGLTEAFF. The DNA of the CDR3 is TGCGCCAGCAGCCAAGATCCAGGGGGCCTGACTGAAGCTTTCTTT.

The V call is TRBV20-1, the J call TRBJ1-5; D ambiguous. The CDR3 contains 13 residues. Trimming removed 6 bases from V and 5 bases from J, with 14 bases in between. Per germline, CDR1 DFQATT and CDR2 SNEGSKA (reference sequence). The CDR3 nucleotides are TGCAGTGCCCGTAGTGATGACTATCAGCCCCAGCATTTT. Its translation: CSARSDDYQPQHF.

This clonotype came up many times. The chain joins TRBV27 to TRBJ2-5; the match to TRBD2 covers 7 bases. The CDR3 has 15 amino acids. The V gene end was trimmed by 0 bases and the J gene end by 5 bases; junction bases not matched to a gene: 6. Germline CDR1 MNHEY, CDR2 SMNVEV (reference sequence). CDR3 sequence reads: CASSLSAGVMETQYF. DNA for the CDR3: TGTGCCAGCAGTTTATCGGCGGGAGTTATGGAGACCCAGTACTTC.

This chain uses TRBV20-1 with TRBJ2-7; 7 positions match TRBD2. Germline V lookup: CDR1 DFQATT, CDR2 SNEGSKA (reference sequence). The CDR3 extends over 17 amino acids. The V and J ends lost 1 base and 1 base, in that order; junction bases with no gene match: 13. CDR3: CSARGQTTSSFSYEQYF. The DNA of the CDR3 is TGCAGTGCTAGAGGGCAGACGACTAGCAGTTTTTCCTACGAGCAGTACTTC.

This clonotype has just one count. V is TRBV3-1 and J is TRBJ2-7, with D possibly being TRBD2 (7 bases). CDR3 length equals 14 residues. The germline V gene has CDR1 LGHDT and CDR2 YNNKEL (reference sequence). Trimming pared 2 bases from V and 6 bases from J, leaving 14 bases between. The CDR3 loop is CASSQTGGRSEQYF. DNA for the CDR3: TGTGCCAGCAGCCAAACGGGGGGCCGTTCCGAGCAGTACTTC.